These 27 T cell receptor beta chains were all obtained from the same sample, sequenced in a study of shared T cell receptors in the human thymus. Here immunoSEQ multiplex PCR was the method, and the copy in TCRdb shows in-frame clones only, minus some. Here the sample spans hundreds of thousands of clones, 80% to 90% being singletons. These data are also associated with another study on human thymus T cells.

Sample: thymocytes. These receptors came from a boy less than two years old with a congenital heart defect.

V gene TRBV4-1 combines with J gene TRBJ2-1, with 7 bases identical to TRBD2. V gave up 1 base and J gave up 9 bases; unmatched junction bases: 6. The CDR3 has 14 amino acids. Germline lookup yields CDR1 MGHRA and CDR2 YSYEKL. CDR3: CASSQVGGGGEQFF. The CDR3, as DNA: TGCGCCAGCAGCCAAGTAGGAGGCGGGGGTGAGCAGTTCTTC.

As concerns this clone: This specimen includes other DNA sequences encoding the same CDR3. The V and J genes are TRBV5-1 and TRBJ2-1; 7 positions agree with TRBD2. Unmatched junction bases numbered 0, after V lost 0 bases and J lost 3 bases. CDR3 size: 14 residues. The germline gives CDR1 SGHRS, CDR2 YFSETQ. CDR3: CASSLASGYNEQFF. The CDR3 region has the DNA TGCGCCAGCAGCTTGGCTAGCGGCTACAATGAGCAGTTCTTC.

The chain joins TRBV4-3 to TRBJ2-6; 8 nucleotides match TRBD1. The CDR3 has 17 residues. Germline lookup yields CDR1 LGHNA and CDR2 YSLEER. The junction had 8 bases not matched to a gene; V was cut back by 7 bases and J by 0 bases. CDR3 sequence (DNA): TGCGCCAGCACAGGACAGGGAAAAGCCTCTGGGGCCAACGTCCTGACTTTC. Protein product: CASTGQGKASGANVLTF.

The CDR3 reads CASSLTEDPRDEQYF. The CDR3 nucleotides are TGTGCCAGCAGCTTAACCGAGGACCCCAGGGACGAGCAGTACTTC. J is TRBJ2-7 and V is TRBV7-6; possibly TRBD1 for D (5 bases). CDR1 is SGHVS, CDR2 FNYEAQ, per germline. This CDR3 contains 15 residues. V was trimmed by 2 bases and J by 5 bases, leaving 16 bases between them. Filled out from reference TRBV7-6 and TRBJ2-7, the complete variable domain reads GAGVSQSPRYKVTKRGQDVALRCDPISGHVSLYWYRQALGQGPEFLTYFNYEAQQDKSGLPNDRFSAERPEGSISTLTIQRTEQRDSAMYRCASSLTEDPRDEQYFGPGTRLTVT.

The gene calls are TRBV6-4 and TRBJ1-6; 7 bases fit TRBD1. CDR3 length equals 14 residues. CDR1 MRHNA and CDR2 SNTAGT come from the germline V gene. V trimming: 6 bases; J trimming: 8 bases; junction bases outside the gene matches: 7. CDR3 loop: CASSPRQGDSPLHF. The CDR3 bases are TGTGCCAGCAGCCCCCGACAGGGAGATTCACCCCTCCACTTT.

V usage is TRBV7-9 and J usage is TRBJ1-5; TRBD1 matches at 8 bases. The CDR3 runs 16 residues. V trimming: 1 base; J trimming: 6 bases; junction bases outside the gene matches: 8. The germline gives CDR1 SEHNR, CDR2 FQNEAQ (reference sequence). The CDR3 coding sequence is TGTGCCAGCAGCTTAGGGTGGGGCCAGGGGGCTCAGCCCCAGCATTTT. Residues: CASSLGWGQGAQPQHF. Full variable domain (outside the CDR3, taken from reference TRBV7-9 and TRBJ1-5): DTGVSQNPRHKITKRGQNVTFRCDPISEHNRLYWYRQTLGQGPEFLTYFQNEAQLEKSRLLSDRFSAERPKGSFSTLEIQRTEQGDSAMYLCASSLGWGQGAQPQHFGDGTRLSIL.

This clone came up a few times. This chain uses TRBV4-3 with TRBJ2-2; TRBD2 is a possible D gene (6 bases). Trimming cost V 4 bases and J 0 bases, with 21 bases left between them. Germline V gene lookup returns CDR1 LGHNA and CDR2 YSLEER. The CDR3 contains 19 residues. DNA for the CDR3: TGCGCCAGCAGCCGGGGGGTGGGGCAGACCGACGCGAACACCGGGGAGCTGTTTTTT. This codes for CASSRGVGQTDANTGELFF.

The rearrangement joins TRBV2 to TRBJ2-5, with TRBD2 matching 10 bases. This CDR3 is built from 16 residues. The V segment lost 10 bases and the J segment 5 bases; nucleotides outside the gene matches: 16. Germline V gives CDR1 SNHLY, CDR2 FYNNEI. In DNA, the CDR3 is TGTGCCAACAGCGGGAGGGGCCAGCAACTCCCGGAGACCCAGTACTTC. Translation gives CANSGRGQQLPETQYF.

In DNA, the CDR3 is TGTGCCAGCAGCGTCTCGGCCCAGGGGACTGAAGCTTTCTTT. Protein: CASSVSAQGTEAFF. The chain is built from TRBV2 and TRBJ1-1, with a possible D match to TRBD1 (6 bases). The germline gives CDR1 SNHLY, CDR2 FYNNEI. This CDR3 has 14 residues. V dropped 6 bases and J dropped 5 bases, with 16 bases sitting between them.

The CDR3 DNA reads TGTGCCAGCAGCGAAACGGGAGCCCCCTACGAGCAGTACTTC. Translated, it gives CASSETGAPYEQYF. This rearrangement joins TRBV5-8 to TRBJ2-7; D might be TRBD2 (6 bases). With 4 bases removed from V and 2 bases from J, the gap between germline ends came to 13 bases. CDR1 is SGHTS and CDR2 is YDEGEE in the germline V gene. CDR3 size: 14 residues.

V gene TRBV4-3 combines with J gene TRBJ1-1; D perhaps matches TRBD1 (5 bases). V dropped 3 bases and J dropped 5 bases, with 22 bases sitting between them. Germline V gene data show CDR1 as LGHNA and CDR2 as YSLEER. This CDR3 has 17 residues. In DNA form, the CDR3 reads TGCGCCAGCAGCCAGAACGTAAGGGGTCGGTTGGATACTGAAGCTTTCTTT. This gives the protein CASSQNVRGRLDTEAFF.

J is TRBJ1-1 and V is TRBV28; the match to TRBD1 covers 7 bases. Germline V gene sequence: CDR1 MDHEN, CDR2 SYDVKM. The CDR3 is 14 residues long. Germline trimming cut 4 bases from V and 2 bases from J; bases unmatched to any gene: 4. CDR3 bases: TGTGCCAGCAGTTCAAGGACAGGAAACACTGAAGCTTTCTTT. It encodes CASSSRTGNTEAFF.

This chain connects TRBV4-1 to TRBJ2-1; TRBD2 matches at 13 bases. J lost 3 bases, V lost 0 bases, and 5 bases had no gene match. The CDR3 loop spans 18 amino acids. Germline V lookup: CDR1 MGHRA, CDR2 YSYEKL. CDR3: CASSQDTGLAGVYNEQFF. DNA for the CDR3: TGCGCCAGCAGCCAAGACACTGGACTAGCGGGAGTCTACAATGAGCAGTTCTTC.

This rearrangement joins TRBV5-6 to TRBJ1-6; TRBD1 matches 9 bases. V gave up 3 bases and J gave up 10 bases; unmatched junction bases: 14. This CDR3 has 17 amino acids. Looked up from germline, CDR1 is SGHDT and CDR2 is YYEEEE. The CDR3 DNA reads TGTGCCAGCAGCTCCTCGAATGGGGACAGGGCTGGATCACCCCTCCACTTT. Translated, it gives CASSSSNGDRAGSPLHF.

This chain links TRBV5-5 with TRBJ2-7, with a tentative D call TRBD2 (5 bases). The CDR3 consists of 20 residues. The ends were cut back, 1 base at V and 0 bases at J, with 26 bases in the middle. Germline V gene data show CDR1 as SGHKS and CDR2 as YYEKEE (reference sequence). The chain's CDR3 is CASSLSVSVGDGQYSYEQYF. CDR3 nucleotides: TGTGCCAGCAGCTTGTCCGTTTCTGTCGGGGATGGGCAGTACTCCTACGAGCAGTACTTC.

The gene calls are TRBV4-1 and TRBJ2-2, with a weak D call TRBD2 (7 bases). The CDR3 spans 17 residues. V gave up 0 bases and J gave up 5 bases, with 16 bases separating them. Germline loops: CDR1 MGHRA, CDR2 YSYEKL. The CDR3 loop reads CASSQDLGGGLTGELFF. As DNA, the CDR3 is TGCGCCAGCAGCCAAGATCTGGGCGGGGGCTTAACCGGGGAGCTGTTTTTT.

This chain joins TRBV7-9 and TRBJ2-7, with 15 bases that match TRBD2. V was clipped by 5 bases and J by 1 base; unmatched bases: 6. Germline assignment: CDR1 SEHNR and CDR2 FQNEAQ (reference sequence). The CDR3 totals 17 residues. CDR3 bases: TGTGCCAGCAGCCAACGGACTAGCGGGAGGGGATCCTACGAGCAGTACTTC. This encodes CASSQRTSGRGSYEQYF.

This clone was observed a single time. The CDR3 DNA reads as TGTGCCAGTAGTAAGACAGAGACTTCAGATACGCAGTATTTT. It translates to CASSKTETSDTQYF. The V gene is TRBV19, the J gene TRBJ2-3, with D maybe TRBD1 (5 bases). Trimming pared 4 bases from V and 4 bases from J, leaving 12 bases between. The CDR3 is 14 amino acids. In germline, CDR1 is LNHDA, CDR2 SQIVND (reference sequence).

The chain joins TRBV5-4 to TRBJ1-2, with D tentatively TRBD1 (5 bases). The V gene lost 1 base and the J gene lost 10 bases, with 17 bases spanning the gap. The CDR3 is 14 residues long. Germline lookup yields CDR1 SGHNT and CDR2 YYREEE (reference sequence). For the CDR3, the DNA is TGTGCCAGCAGCTTGCCTGCAGGGATAATCGACTACACCTTC. Translating gives CASSLPAGIIDYTF.

The chain couples TRBV5-1 to TRBJ2-7; D not resolved. The CDR3 contains 14 residues. Per germline, CDR1 SGHRS and CDR2 YFSETQ. Trimming shortened V by 0 bases and J by 2 bases, and 9 bases separated the two germline ends. The CDR3 DNA follows: TGCGCCAGCAGCTTGGACAGTAAACCCTACGAGCAGTACTTC. Encoded protein: CASSLDSKPYEQYF.

The CDR3 DNA follows: TGTGCCAGTCAGTGGGGGCACTCTGGAAACACCATATATTTT. Protein sequence: CASQWGHSGNTIYF. The J gene is TRBJ1-3, the V gene TRBV25-1; a weak D match, TRBD1 (6 bases). V shed 9 bases and J shed 0 bases, with 12 bases lying between them. Germline CDR1 MGHDK, CDR2 SYGVNS. This CDR3 comprises 14 residues.

V usage is TRBV4-2 and J usage is TRBJ1-6; 8 bases are a match to TRBD1. V dropped 0 bases and J dropped 2; count of bases not matched to a gene: 9. The germline CDR1 and CDR2 sequences are LGHNA and YNFKEQ. The CDR3 has 19 residues. CDR3 in amino acids: CASSQEKGDRITYNSPLHF. CDR3 DNA: TGTGCCAGCAGCCAAGAGAAGGGGGACAGGATCACCTATAATTCACCCCTCCACTTT.

In this sample, this clone turned up once. The chain combines TRBV5-4 with TRBJ1-2; D perhaps matches TRBD1 (6 bases). Per the germline V gene, CDR1 is SGHNT and CDR2 is YYREEE (reference sequence). The length of the CDR3 is 13 residues. V was pared by 1 base and J by 4 bases, with 8 bases between. CDR3 protein: CASSLLGAYGYTF. The CDR3 bases are TGTGCCAGCAGCTTGTTGGGGGCCTATGGCTACACCTTC.

Only a few counts were recorded for this clone. The chain employs TRBV30 and TRBJ1-4; TRBD1 aligns across 10 bases. Germline lookup yields CDR1 GTSNPN and CDR2 SVGIG (reference sequence). J was trimmed by 7 bases and V by 3 bases; bases with no gene match: 8. The CDR3 is 15 residues long. CDR3 in amino acids: CAWSDRRDRGEKLFF. DNA of the CDR3: TGTGCCTGGAGCGACCGAAGGGACAGGGGTGAAAAACTGTTTTTT. Looking up the rest from reference TRBV30 and TRBJ1-4 gives the full variable domain: SQTIHQWPATLVQPVGSPLSLECTVEGTSNPNLYWYRQAAGRGLQLLFYSVGIGQISSEVPQNLSASRPQDRQFILSSKKLLLSDSGFYLCAWSDRRDRGEKLFFGSGTQLSVL.

The chain is built from TRBV6-1 and TRBJ1-3, with D possibly being TRBD1 (5 bases). The CDR3 is 15 residues long. Germline V gene sequence: CDR1 MNHNS, CDR2 SASEGT. V lost 8 bases and J 0 bases, leaving 14 bases between the germline ends. This chain's CDR3 is CASEGRPGSGNTIYF. CDR3 nucleotides: TGTGCCAGCGAGGGGAGGCCCGGCTCTGGAAACACCATATATTTT.

With regard to this clone: Compared with germline, one end of the junction differs, possibly owing to a read error. This sequence joins TRBV20-1 and TRBJ1-2; the match to TRBD1 covers 7 bases. Germline values: CDR1 DFQATT, CDR2 SNEGSKA (reference sequence). This CDR3 is 9 amino acids long. DNA of the CDR3: TGCAGTGCTAGCCGCGACAGGGACTTC. Translating gives CSASRDRDF.

The genes are TRBV14 and TRBJ2-7; TRBD1 matches 8 bases. Looked up from germline, CDR1 is SGHDN and CDR2 is FVKESK. There are 12 residues in the CDR3. Trimming cost V 4 bases and J 12 bases; bases outside gene matches: 8. This CDR3 reads CASSLDRARWYF. CDR3 in DNA: TGTGCCAGCAGCCTGGACAGGGCCCGGTGGTACTTC.